This T cell receptor beta chain was identified in a study of graft-versus-host responses after intestinal transplantation. Overall study: Transplants were multivisceral, liver-intestinal, or isolated intestinal. Every one of the recipients received anti-thymocyte globulin induction and afterwards took tacrolimus and steroids for around 3 years. Study findings and constraints: Allografts carried high graft-versus-host to host-versus-graft clonal ratios in patients having graft-donor T cell macrochimerism. In recipient marrow, GvH clones were found, and some appeared first in ileum or blood.

Comments on this clone: Its target is not known.

Assay used: immunoSEQ multiplex PCR; TCRdb lists only in-frame clones, some missing. The sample has about 88,000 clones; 80% to 95% are singletons. Germline V gene lookup returns CDR1 SGHRS and CDR2 YFSETQ. The CDR3 covers 15 residues. With 0 bases removed from V and 2 bases from J, the gap between germline ends came to 12 bases. The starting material was unstimulated CD4+ T cells sorted from spleen or lymph node cells, obtained before transplant. The receptor was isolated from a human donor who was the organ donor for an intestinal transplant. The genes are TRBV5-1 and TRBJ2-7; possibly TRBD2 for D (5 bases). The chain's CDR3 is CASSLDGPGTYEQYF. The DNA of the CDR3 is TGCGCCAGCAGCTTGGACGGACCCGGGACCTACGAGCAGTACTTC.